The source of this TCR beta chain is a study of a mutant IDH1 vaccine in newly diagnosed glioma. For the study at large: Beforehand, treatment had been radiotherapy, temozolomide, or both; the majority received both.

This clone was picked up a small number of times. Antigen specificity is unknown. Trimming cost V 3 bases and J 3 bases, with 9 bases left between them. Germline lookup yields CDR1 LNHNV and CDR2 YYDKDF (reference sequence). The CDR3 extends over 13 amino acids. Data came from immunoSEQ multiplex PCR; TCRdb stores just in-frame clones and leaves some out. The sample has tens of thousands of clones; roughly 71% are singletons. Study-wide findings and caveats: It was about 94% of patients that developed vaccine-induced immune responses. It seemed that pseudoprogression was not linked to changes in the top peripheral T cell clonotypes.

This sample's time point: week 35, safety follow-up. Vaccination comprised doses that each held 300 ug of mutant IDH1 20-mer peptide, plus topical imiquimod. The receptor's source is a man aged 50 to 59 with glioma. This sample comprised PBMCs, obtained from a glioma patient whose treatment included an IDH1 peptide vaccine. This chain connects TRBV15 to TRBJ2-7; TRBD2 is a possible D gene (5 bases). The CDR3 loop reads CATSRDSDYEQYF. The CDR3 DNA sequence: TGTGCCACCAGCAGGGACTCTGACTACGAGCAGTACTTC. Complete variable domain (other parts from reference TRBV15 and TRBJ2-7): DAMVIQNPRYQVTQFGKPVTLSCSQTLNHNVMYWYQQKSSQAPKLLFHYYDKDFNNEADTPDNFQSRRPNTSFCFLDIRSPGLGDTAMYLCATSRDSDYEQYFGPGTRLTVT.